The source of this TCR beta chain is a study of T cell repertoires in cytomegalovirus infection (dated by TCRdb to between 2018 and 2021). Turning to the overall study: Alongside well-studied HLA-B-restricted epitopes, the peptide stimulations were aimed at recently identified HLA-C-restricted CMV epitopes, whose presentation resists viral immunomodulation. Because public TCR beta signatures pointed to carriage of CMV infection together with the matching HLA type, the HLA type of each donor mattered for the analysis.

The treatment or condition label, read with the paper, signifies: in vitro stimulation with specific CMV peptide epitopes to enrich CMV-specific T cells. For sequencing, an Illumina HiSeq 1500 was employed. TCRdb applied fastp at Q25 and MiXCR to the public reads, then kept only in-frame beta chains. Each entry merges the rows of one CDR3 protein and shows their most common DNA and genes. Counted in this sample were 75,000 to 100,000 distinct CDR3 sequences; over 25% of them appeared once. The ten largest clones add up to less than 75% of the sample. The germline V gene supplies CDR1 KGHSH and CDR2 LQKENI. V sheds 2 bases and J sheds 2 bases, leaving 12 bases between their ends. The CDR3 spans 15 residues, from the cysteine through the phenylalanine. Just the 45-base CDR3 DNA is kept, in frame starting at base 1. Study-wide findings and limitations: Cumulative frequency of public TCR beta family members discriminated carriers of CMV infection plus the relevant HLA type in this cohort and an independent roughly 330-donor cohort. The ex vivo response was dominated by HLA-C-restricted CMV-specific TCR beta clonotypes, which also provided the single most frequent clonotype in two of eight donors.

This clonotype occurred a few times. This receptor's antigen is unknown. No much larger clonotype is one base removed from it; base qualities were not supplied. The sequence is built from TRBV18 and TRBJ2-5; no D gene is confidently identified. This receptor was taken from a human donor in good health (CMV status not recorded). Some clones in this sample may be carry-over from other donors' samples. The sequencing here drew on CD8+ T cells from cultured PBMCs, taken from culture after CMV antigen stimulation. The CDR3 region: CASSPEMEGQETQYF. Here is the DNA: TGTGCCAGCTCACCAGAGATGGAAGGGCAAGAGACCCAGTACTTC.